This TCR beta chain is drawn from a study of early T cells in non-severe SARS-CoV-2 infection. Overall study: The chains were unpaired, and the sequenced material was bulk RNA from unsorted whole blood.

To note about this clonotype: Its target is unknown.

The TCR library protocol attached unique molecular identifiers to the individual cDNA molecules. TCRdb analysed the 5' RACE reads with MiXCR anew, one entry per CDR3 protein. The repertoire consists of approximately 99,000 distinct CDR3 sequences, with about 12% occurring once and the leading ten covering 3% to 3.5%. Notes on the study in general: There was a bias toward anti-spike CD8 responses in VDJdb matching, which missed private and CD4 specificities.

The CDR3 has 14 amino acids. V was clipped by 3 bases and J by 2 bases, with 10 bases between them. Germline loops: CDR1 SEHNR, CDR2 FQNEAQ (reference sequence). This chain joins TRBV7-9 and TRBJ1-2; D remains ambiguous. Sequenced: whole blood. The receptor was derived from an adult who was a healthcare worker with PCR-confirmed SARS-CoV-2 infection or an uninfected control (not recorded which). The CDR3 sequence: CASSFSGLNYGYTF. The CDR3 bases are TGTGCCAGCAGCTTTAGTGGACTGAACTATGGCTACACCTTC.